This entry concerns a single TCR beta chain. The germline V gene encodes CDR1 SGDLS and CDR2 YYNGEE. The CDR3 is made up of 15 amino acids. The V and J ends lost 0 bases and 4 bases respectively, with 12 bases between them. Assay used: immunoSEQ multiplex PCR; TCRdb lists only in-frame clones, some missing. The sample records 150,000 to 200,000 clones, roughly 77% being singletons. The sample is drawn from a study of blood T cell repertoires in COVID-19. Whole-study context: COVID-19 samples from acute and convalescent phases originated in the United States, Italy and Spain.

The receptor's source is a woman aged 80 or over with COVID-19, enrolled during active disease. The sample taken for sequencing was peripheral blood. The chain employs TRBV9 and TRBJ2-3; no firm D call. CDR3 loop: CASSVGASGSDTQYF. CDR3 sequence (DNA): TGTGCCAGCAGCGTAGGGGCGAGTGGTTCAGATACGCAGTATTTT.